The rows below give T cell receptor beta chains drawn from one sample of a study of PD-L1 blockade in urothelial cancer. Assay: immunoSEQ multiplex PCR; the TCRdb copy retains only in-frame clones and omits some. The sample yields 38,000 or so clones, around four fifths seen once. The sample was PBMCs, taken around atezolizumab (anti-PD-L1) treatment. These receptor sequences come from a man between 60 and 70 years old with urothelial cancer. Both conserved end residues are trimmed from each CDR3.

cdr3_aa: ASSLPLGEGYNEQF; v_call: TRBV28
cdr3_aa: ASSPVVAKGGNEQF; v_call: TRBV4-1
cdr3_aa: ASSFPDSYQETQY; v_call: TRBV7-9
cdr3_aa: ASSPGTSGRVDEQF; v_call: TRBV27
cdr3_aa: ASSLAGGRDTGELF; v_call: TRBV5-1
cdr3_aa: ASSLTSGSAGAQY; v_call: TRBV7-2
cdr3_aa: ASRPGTNNEQF; v_call: TRBV4-1
cdr3_aa: ASSSGTGGRDTQY; v_call: TRBV5-1
cdr3_aa: ASLGSPLYEQY; v_call: TRBV28
cdr3_aa: ASSDRGQNTEAF; v_call: TRBV28
cdr3_aa: ASSLARTGAYEQY; v_call: TRBV5-1
cdr3_aa: ASSFGVQNTGELF; v_call: TRBV5-4
cdr3_aa: ASSQIRWEQY; v_call: TRBV28
cdr3_aa: ASSPPSGGPGGTQY; v_call: TRBV9
cdr3_aa: ASSTGQGDYGYT; v_call: TRBV7-9
cdr3_aa: ASSFPTGTGYGYT; v_call: TRBV28
cdr3_aa: ATSSRTGRVYGYT; v_call: TRBV15
cdr3_aa: ASSGQGATQY; v_call: TRBV2
cdr3_aa: ASSLDGTGRGETQY; v_call: TRBV5-4
cdr3_aa: ASSFGTGNGYT; v_call: TRBV11-2
cdr3_aa: ASSFGEGTQY; v_call: TRBV7-2
cdr3_aa: AGSGLAGGDTQY; v_call: TRBV10-2
cdr3_aa: ASSLRGFETQY; v_call: TRBV7-9
cdr3_aa: ASRSSFMGLQETQY; v_call: TRBV12-2
cdr3_aa: SVEKTGGANYGYT; v_call: TRBV29-1
cdr3_aa: ASSESDTGELF; v_call: TRBV25-1
cdr3_aa: AISESGSNPDTQY; v_call: TRBV10-3
cdr3_aa: ASRRHLAPDQPQH; v_call: TRBV2
cdr3_aa: ASSLTGNTEAF; v_call: TRBV7-9
cdr3_aa: ASSVGDSPSYEQY; v_call: TRBV9
cdr3_aa: ASSPGTGGSYEQY; v_call: TRBV6-5
cdr3_aa: SAVPLSWTEVYGYT; v_call: TRBV29-1
cdr3_aa: AISEMTGYQETQY; v_call: TRBV10-3
cdr3_aa: ASTEGFSGANVLT; v_call: TRBV2
cdr3_aa: ASTLKSSGVDTDTQY; v_call: TRBV4-1
cdr3_aa: ASSWGQNTEAF; v_call: TRBV6-1
cdr3_aa: ASSLATVPYEQY; v_call: TRBV28
cdr3_aa: ASRGTAILTDTQY; v_call: TRBV5-1
cdr3_aa: ASSQVPSGYT; v_call: TRBV28
cdr3_aa: ASSVLQGLSYNSPLH; v_call: TRBV5-6
cdr3_aa: ASSIPRGVPGELF; v_call: TRBV19
cdr3_aa: AISESGRGQNTGELF; v_call: TRBV10-3
cdr3_aa: ASSPRLAGASNTGELF; v_call: TRBV18